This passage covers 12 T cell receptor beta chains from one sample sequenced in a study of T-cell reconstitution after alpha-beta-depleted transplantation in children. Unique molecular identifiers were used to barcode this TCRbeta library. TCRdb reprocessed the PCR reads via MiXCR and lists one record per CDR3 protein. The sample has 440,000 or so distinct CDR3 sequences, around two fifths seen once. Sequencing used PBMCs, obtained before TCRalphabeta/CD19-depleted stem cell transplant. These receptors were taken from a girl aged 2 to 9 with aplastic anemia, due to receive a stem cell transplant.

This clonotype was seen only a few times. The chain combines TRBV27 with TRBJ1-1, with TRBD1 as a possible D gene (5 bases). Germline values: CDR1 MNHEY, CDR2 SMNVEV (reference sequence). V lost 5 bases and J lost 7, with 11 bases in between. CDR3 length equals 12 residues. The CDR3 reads CASSGGRFEAFF. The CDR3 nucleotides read TGTGCCAGCAGTGGGGGACGGTTTGAAGCTTTCTTT.

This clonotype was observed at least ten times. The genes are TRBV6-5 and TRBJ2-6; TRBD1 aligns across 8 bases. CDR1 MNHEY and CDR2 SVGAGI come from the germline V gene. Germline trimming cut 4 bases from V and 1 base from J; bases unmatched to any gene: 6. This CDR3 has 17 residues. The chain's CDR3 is CASSSTNRGSGANVLTF. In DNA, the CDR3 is TGTGCCAGCAGTTCCACCAACAGGGGGTCTGGGGCCAACGTCCTGACTTTC.

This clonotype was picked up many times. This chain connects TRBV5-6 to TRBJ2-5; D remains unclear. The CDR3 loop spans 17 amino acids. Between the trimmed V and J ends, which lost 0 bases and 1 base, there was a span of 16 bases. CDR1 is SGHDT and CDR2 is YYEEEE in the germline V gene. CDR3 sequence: CASSLELGSRSQETQYF. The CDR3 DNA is TGTGCCAGCAGCTTGGAATTAGGTTCCAGATCCCAAGAGACCCAGTACTTC.

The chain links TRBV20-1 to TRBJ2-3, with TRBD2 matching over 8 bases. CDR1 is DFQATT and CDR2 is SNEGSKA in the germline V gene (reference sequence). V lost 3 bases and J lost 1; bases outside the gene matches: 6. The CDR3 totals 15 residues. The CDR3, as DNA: TGCAGTGCTAGGAGGTGGCGGGGGGGCACAGATACGCAGTATTTT. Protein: CSARRWRGGTDTQYF.

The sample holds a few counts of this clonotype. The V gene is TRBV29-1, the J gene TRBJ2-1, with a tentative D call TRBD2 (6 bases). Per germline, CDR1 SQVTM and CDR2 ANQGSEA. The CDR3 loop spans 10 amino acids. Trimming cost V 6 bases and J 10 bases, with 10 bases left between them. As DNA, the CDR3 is TGCAGCGTGGGAGGTCCAGAGCAGTTCTTC. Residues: CSVGGPEQFF.

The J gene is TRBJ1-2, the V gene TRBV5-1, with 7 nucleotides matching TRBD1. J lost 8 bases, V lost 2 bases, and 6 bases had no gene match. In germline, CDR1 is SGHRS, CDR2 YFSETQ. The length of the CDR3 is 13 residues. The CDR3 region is CASSFDRVKGYTF. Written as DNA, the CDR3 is TGCGCCAGCAGCTTTGACAGGGTTAAAGGCTACACCTTC.

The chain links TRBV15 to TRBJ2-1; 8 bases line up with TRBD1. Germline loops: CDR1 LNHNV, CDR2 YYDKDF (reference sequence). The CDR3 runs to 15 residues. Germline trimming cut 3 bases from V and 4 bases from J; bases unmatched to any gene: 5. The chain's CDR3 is CATSRGTGPYNEQFF. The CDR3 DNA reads TGTGCCACCAGCAGGGGGACAGGTCCGTACAATGAGCAGTTCTTC.

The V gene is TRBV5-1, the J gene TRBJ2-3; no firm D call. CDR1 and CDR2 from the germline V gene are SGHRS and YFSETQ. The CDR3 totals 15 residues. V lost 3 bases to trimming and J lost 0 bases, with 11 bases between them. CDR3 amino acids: CASSSNKLSTDTQYF. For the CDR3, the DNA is TGCGCCAGCAGCTCTAACAAGTTGAGCACAGATACGCAGTATTTT.

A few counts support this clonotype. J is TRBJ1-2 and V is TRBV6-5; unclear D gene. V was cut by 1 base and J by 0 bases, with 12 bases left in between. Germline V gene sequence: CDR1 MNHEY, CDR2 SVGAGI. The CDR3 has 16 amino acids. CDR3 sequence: CASSYYSSGSNYGYTF. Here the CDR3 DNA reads TGTGCCAGCAGTTACTATAGCTCAGGTTCTAACTATGGCTACACCTTC.

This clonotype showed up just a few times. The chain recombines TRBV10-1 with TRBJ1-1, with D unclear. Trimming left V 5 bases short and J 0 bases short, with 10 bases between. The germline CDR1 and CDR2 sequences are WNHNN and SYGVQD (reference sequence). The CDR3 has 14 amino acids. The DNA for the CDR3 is TGCGCCAGCAGTTTGGACGGTATGAACACTGAAGCTTTCTTT. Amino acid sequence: CASSLDGMNTEAFF.

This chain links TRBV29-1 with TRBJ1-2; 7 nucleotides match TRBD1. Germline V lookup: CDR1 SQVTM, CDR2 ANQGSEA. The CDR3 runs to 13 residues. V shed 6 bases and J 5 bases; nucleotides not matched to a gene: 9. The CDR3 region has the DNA TGCAGCGTCGACAGGGATCAAGGATATGGCTACACCTTC. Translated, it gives CSVDRDQGYGYTF.

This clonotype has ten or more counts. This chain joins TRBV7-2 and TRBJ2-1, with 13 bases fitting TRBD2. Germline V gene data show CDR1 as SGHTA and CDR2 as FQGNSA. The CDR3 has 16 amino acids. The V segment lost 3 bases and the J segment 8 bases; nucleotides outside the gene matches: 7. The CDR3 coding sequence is TGTGCCAGCAGCTTGGGGACTAGCGGGATGGGAGATGAGCAGTTCTTC. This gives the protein CASSLGTSGMGDEQFF.